The clone carrying this T cell receptor (beta chain) was detected many times. This sample is part of a study of T-cell reconstitution after alpha-beta-depleted transplantation in children. A library of TCRbeta sequences, prepared with unique molecular identifiers, was generated. From the PCR reads, TCRdb called clonotypes with MiXCR, one entry per CDR3 protein. Seen here are hundreds of thousands of distinct CDR3 sequences, around 16% observed once, and the top ten hold approximately 1%. V lost 5 bases, J lost 5 bases, and 8 bases stayed unmatched. The length of the CDR3 is 15 residues. The source material was PBMCs from the stem cell graft donor, sampled from the stem cell graft. The V and J genes are TRBV12-3 or TRBV12-4 and TRBJ2-5; 10 bases align to TRBD1. The clonotype was recovered from a human donor who donated a stem cell graft to a child with acute myeloid leukemia. CDR3 loop: CASSPRTGGMETQYF. The CDR3 DNA reads as TGTGCCAGCAGTCCCCGGACAGGGGGAATGGAGACCCAGTACTTC.